These 20 T cell receptor beta chains originate from one sample sequenced in a study of blood T cell repertoires in COVID-19. The table came from immunoSEQ multiplex PCR; TCRdb's copy has only in-frame clones and leaves some out. The repertoire holds around 330,000 clones, with around 84% as singletons. Specimen: PBMCs or T cells enriched from blood (not recorded which). The receptors originated from a woman aged 30 to 39 who had been exposed to COVID-19.

The rearrangement links TRBV19 to TRBJ2-5; D might be TRBD1 (5 bases). Germline values: CDR1 LNHDA, CDR2 SQIVND (reference sequence). V was pared by 5 bases and J by 5 bases, with 12 bases between. The CDR3 is made up of 13 amino acids. The CDR3 coding sequence is TGTGCCAGTAGTCCAACCCGACAGGAGACCCAGTACTTC. Its translation: CASSPTRQETQYF.

The chain employs TRBV6-5 and TRBJ1-6, with 8 bases that match TRBD1. CDR3 length: 16 amino acids. Germline-derived CDR1 and CDR2 are MNHEY and SVGAGI. The ends lost 3 bases at V and 7 bases at J; junction bases unmatched: 8. CDR3 sequence (DNA): TGTGCCAGCAGTTATCTCCCTAGACAGGGGAATTCACCCCTCCACTTT. Its protein product is CASSYLPRQGNSPLHF.

The chain employs TRBV25-1 and TRBJ2-3; 9 bases are shared with TRBD1. Germline lookup yields CDR1 MGHDK and CDR2 SYGVNS. The junction had 11 bases not matched to a gene; V was cut back by 5 bases and J by 5 bases. This CDR3 region has 16 residues. The CDR3 DNA follows: TGTGCCAGCAGTCGAGAACCGGGACAGGGATTAGATACGCAGTATTTT. Its translation: CASSREPGQGLDTQYF.

This chain uses TRBV6-5 with TRBJ2-7; 8 bases match TRBD1. This CDR3 contains 15 residues. The germline gives CDR1 MNHEY, CDR2 SVGAGI. V dropped 7 bases and J dropped 6; count of bases not matched to a gene: 14. CDR3 residues: CASTVGQGGPGEQYF. The DNA for the CDR3 is TGTGCCAGCACCGTCGGACAGGGAGGTCCGGGCGAGCAGTACTTC.

The chain is built from TRBV5-1 and TRBJ2-1; no clear D. The CDR3 sequence is 13 residues long. Germline V gene data show CDR1 as SGHRS and CDR2 as YFSETQ. Trimming stripped 1 base from V and 8 bases from J, with 10 bases between. The CDR3 sequence is CASSLMAVHEQFF. The DNA for the CDR3 is TGCGCCAGCAGCTTGATGGCCGTACATGAGCAGTTCTTC.

The chain joins TRBV7-3 to TRBJ2-1, with TRBD2 identical over 11 bases. Looked up from germline, CDR1 is SGHTA and CDR2 is FQGTGA. CDR3 length: 16 amino acids. Unmatched junction bases numbered 4, after V lost 1 base and J lost 5 bases. The CDR3 sequence: CASSLNLAGGHNEQFF. The CDR3, as DNA: TGTGCCAGCAGCTTAAATCTAGCGGGGGGCCACAATGAGCAGTTCTTC.

This sequence joins TRBV29-1 and TRBJ1-3; D is unresolved. This CDR3 contains 14 residues. Germline V CDR1 and CDR2: SQVTM, ANQGSEA. V was cut by 3 bases and J by 2 bases, with 11 bases left in between. The CDR3 protein is CSVEASGTGNTIYF. The CDR3 DNA reads TGCAGCGTTGAGGCCTCAGGTACTGGAAACACCATATATTTT.

The V and J genes are TRBV7-8 and TRBJ2-2, with 9 nucleotides matching TRBD2. The CDR3 consists of 18 residues. Looked up from germline, CDR1 is SGHVS and CDR2 is FQNEAQ. The V segment lost 0 bases and the J segment 2 bases; nucleotides outside the gene matches: 7. This CDR3 is CASSLAGGGARNTGELFF. For the CDR3, the DNA is TGTGCCAGCAGCTTAGCGGGCGGGGGGGCCAGAAACACCGGGGAGCTGTTTTTT.

The chain combines TRBV30 with TRBJ2-3, with 11 bases that match TRBD2. Germline CDR1 and CDR2: GTSNPN and SVGIG (reference sequence). Trimming cost V 1 base and J 1 base; bases outside gene matches: 4. CDR3 length equals 16 residues. The CDR3: CAWSASLAGGTDTQYF. The CDR3 DNA follows: TGTGCCTGGAGTGCCTCACTAGCGGGGGGCACAGATACGCAGTATTTT.

The chain employs TRBV29-1 and TRBJ1-1; 7 nucleotides agree with TRBD1. Trimming took 6 bases from V and 1 from J; bases not matched to a gene: 8. Germline V gene sequence: CDR1 SQVTM, CDR2 ANQGSEA. The CDR3 contains 14 residues. DNA of the CDR3: TGCAGCGTCCGACAGGGCGGCAAGAACACTGAAGCTTTCTTT. It yields the protein CSVRQGGKNTEAFF.

This chain links TRBV28 with TRBJ2-5, with TRBD1 matching 10 bases. J lost 2 bases, V lost 3 bases, and 3 bases had no gene match. The CDR3 is made up of 15 amino acids. The germline gives CDR1 MDHEN, CDR2 SYDVKM. The CDR3 DNA sequence: TGTGCCAGCAGTTTCGGGACAGGGGCGCAAGAGACCCAGTACTTC. It specifies CASSFGTGAQETQYF.

The rearrangement uses TRBV10-3 and TRBJ1-5; TRBD1 is a possible D gene (6 bases). CDR3 size: 15 residues. Deletions cut 3 bases from V and 6 bases from J, with 15 bases between. The germline V gene has CDR1 ENHRY and CDR2 SYGVKD. This CDR3 is CAISEGTLTSQPQHF. The CDR3 DNA follows: TGTGCCATCAGTGAAGGGACACTTACGTCTCAGCCCCAGCATTTT.

This clone has only one observation. V and J are TRBV27 and TRBJ1-3; D perhaps matches TRBD1 (6 bases). Germline loops: CDR1 MNHEY, CDR2 SMNVEV (reference sequence). The CDR3 sequence is 17 residues long. The V gene lost 7 bases and the J gene lost 2 bases, with 21 bases spanning the gap. For the CDR3, the DNA is TGTGCCAGCAACAAACCCGAAGGGGGAAGAACTGGAAACACCATATATTTT. It translates to CASNKPEGGRTGNTIYF.

CDR3 loop: CATSRDKGNNEKLFF. Here the CDR3 DNA reads TGTGCCACCAGCAGAGATAAGGGGAATAATGAAAAACTGTTTTTT. This sequence joins TRBV15 and TRBJ1-4; TRBD1 might be the D (5 bases). V lost 0 bases and J 4 bases, leaving 9 bases between the germline ends. CDR1 and CDR2 from the germline V gene are LNHNV and YYDKDF (reference sequence). This CDR3 has 15 residues.

The V and J genes are TRBV28 and TRBJ1-2; 7 bases are a match to TRBD1. There are 14 residues in the CDR3. CDR1 is MDHEN and CDR2 is SYDVKM in the germline V gene. Trimming cost V 2 bases and J 2 bases; bases outside gene matches: 2. The CDR3 DNA sequence: TGTGCCAGCAGTTTAGAGACAGGGAACTATGGCTACACCTTC. This codes for CASSLETGNYGYTF.

The J gene is TRBJ1-2, the V gene TRBV6-5; TRBD1 matches 8 bases. The V segment lost 5 bases and the J segment 8 bases; nucleotides outside the gene matches: 13. CDR3 length equals 15 residues. Germline assignment: CDR1 MNHEY and CDR2 SVGAGI. CDR3 region: CASSNPGQGLWGYTF. DNA of the CDR3: TGTGCCAGCAGTAACCCCGGACAGGGACTATGGGGCTACACCTTC.

V usage is TRBV2 and J usage is TRBJ1-1, with 8 bases matching TRBD1. The germline V gene encodes CDR1 SNHLY and CDR2 FYNNEI. Losses at the gene ends were 4 bases for V and 4 bases for J; bases not matched to a gene: 5. The CDR3 runs to 14 residues. The CDR3 here is CASSVRGPATEAFF. The DNA of the CDR3 is TGTGCCAGCAGTGTCAGGGGGCCAGCCACTGAAGCTTTCTTT.

This chain joins TRBV9 and TRBJ1-2; D is unresolved. Germline V gene data show CDR1 as SGDLS and CDR2 as YYNGEE. This CDR3 region has 15 residues. The V and J ends lost 0 bases and 6 bases respectively, with 15 bases between them. CDR3 DNA sequence: TGTGCCAGCAGCGTAGATGTCAAGGGAGGGCATGGCTACACCTTC. As protein: CASSVDVKGGHGYTF.

This sequence joins TRBV28 and TRBJ1-2, with 7 bases identical to TRBD1. The CDR3 runs 15 residues. CDR1 MDHEN and CDR2 SYDVKM come from the germline V gene. After removal of 5 bases from V and 5 bases from J, the junction contained 11 bases not matched to a gene. DNA of the CDR3: TGTGCCAGCAGTCCGGGAGGGGGCGCATGGTATGGCTACACCTTC. Encoded protein: CASSPGGGAWYGYTF.

The chain links TRBV6-6 to TRBJ2-1, with 12 bases fitting TRBD2. The CDR3 runs 18 residues. Germline-derived CDR1 and CDR2 are MNHNY and SVGAGI (reference sequence). J was trimmed by 2 bases and V by 5 bases; bases with no gene match: 10. The CDR3 loop reads CASSLTSGSPGTYNEQFF. CDR3 in DNA: TGTGCCAGCAGTCTGACTAGCGGGAGCCCCGGAACCTACAATGAGCAGTTCTTC.